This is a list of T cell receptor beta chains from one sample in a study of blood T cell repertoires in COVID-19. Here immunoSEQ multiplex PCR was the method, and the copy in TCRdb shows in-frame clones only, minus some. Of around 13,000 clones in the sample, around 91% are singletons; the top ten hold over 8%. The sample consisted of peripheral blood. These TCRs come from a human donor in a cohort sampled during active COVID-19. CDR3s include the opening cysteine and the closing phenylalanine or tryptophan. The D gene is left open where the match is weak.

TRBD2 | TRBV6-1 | CASSEALAVSYEQYF
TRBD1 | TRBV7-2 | CASSPRDRDEQYF
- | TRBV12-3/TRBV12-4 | CASSLASNQPQHF
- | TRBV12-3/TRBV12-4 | CASTPRRGYGYTF
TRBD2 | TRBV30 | CAWSEQRGVQETQYF
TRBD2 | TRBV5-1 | CASSGTSGASTDTQYF
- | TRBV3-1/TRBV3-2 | CASSQDSPGNYGYTF
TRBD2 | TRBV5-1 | CASNLASGSWETQYF
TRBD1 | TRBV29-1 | CSVETGGFDGYTF
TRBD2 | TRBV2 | CASGRANIEQFF
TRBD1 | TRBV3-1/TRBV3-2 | CASSQAGGRGELFF
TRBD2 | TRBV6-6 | CASSYIPGGEQYF
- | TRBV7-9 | CASSLDDPGVSYEQYF
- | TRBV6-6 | CASEMGRGNTQYF
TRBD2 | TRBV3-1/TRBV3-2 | CASSQDLTSGSAGELFF
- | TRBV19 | CASSLGLLSTDTQYF
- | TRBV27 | CASSFRITDTQYF
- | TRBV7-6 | CASSSSYSNF
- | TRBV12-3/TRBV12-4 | CASSFEVRETQYF
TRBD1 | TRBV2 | CASSETGTGADEQYF
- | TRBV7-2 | CASRRTAQETQYF
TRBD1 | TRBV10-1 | CASSQVRDRTYEQYF
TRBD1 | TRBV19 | CASSRRGTGGGGYTF
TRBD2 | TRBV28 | CAILGGAASYEQYF
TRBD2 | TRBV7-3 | CASSLSASGGYYEQYF
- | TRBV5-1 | CASSWGVGGSSYNSPLHF
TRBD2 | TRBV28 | CASGLTAGEETQYF
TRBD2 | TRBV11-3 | CASSRGLAGAQISYEQYF
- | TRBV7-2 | CASSLALIVGSSGNTIYF
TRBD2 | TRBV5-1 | CASSLTGGGSWNEQFF
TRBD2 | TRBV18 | CASSPWVAGGPTDTQYF
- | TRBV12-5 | CASGLPPLYNEQFF
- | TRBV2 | CASSGTGYNSPLHF
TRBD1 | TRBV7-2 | CASSLRTGESSYGYTF
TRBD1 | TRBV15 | CATSNRGKDQPQHF
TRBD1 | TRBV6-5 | CASRGRTGESYTF
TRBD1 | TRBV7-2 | CASSLGGQGNNEQFF
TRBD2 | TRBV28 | CASSPRDYGNEQFF
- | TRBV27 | CATGLGGGRFRRGYTF
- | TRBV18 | CASSRSGYSYEQYF
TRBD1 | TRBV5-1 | CASSFGQGRNYGYTF
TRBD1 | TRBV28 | CASSFTDREPGYTF
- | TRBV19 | CASSSRQFAGNTIYF
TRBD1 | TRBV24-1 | CATSYSGTDLSGYTF